This is a list of T cell receptor beta chains from one sample in a study of identical twins. Via MiXCR, TCRdb re-called the 5' RACE reads, giving one row per CDR3 protein. Of 350,000 or so distinct CDR3 sequences listed, around 9% are singletons. Sequences were obtained from naive T cells sorted from blood. These TCRs come from a woman aged 45-65 years in good health. Each CDR3 is given with its conserved first and last residue. Each record gives: V gene, clone size, D gene, J gene, CDR3 DNA, CDR3 protein. D genes are given only for firm matches. Some rows mark clone size as missing; the rest say once, few, many or name a class of expanded clone.

>TRBV10-3|few|.|TRBJ1-1
TGTGCCATCAGTGAGAACACTGAAGCTTTCTTT
CAISENTEAFF
>TRBV29-1|.|.|TRBJ2-1
TGCAGCGTTTCTAAAAGGGGTCTTAGCAATGAGCAGTTCTTC
CSVSKRGLSNEQFF
>TRBV7-8|.|.|TRBJ2-7
TGTGCCAGCAGCCGGGGGGCGAGCTCCTACGAGCAGTACTTC
CASSRGASSYEQYF
>TRBV5-1|.|.|TRBJ2-1
TGCGCCAGCAGCGTGGACTTCTCCTACAATGAGCAGTTCTTC
CASSVDFSYNEQFF
>TRBV11-2|many|.|TRBJ1-1
TGTGCCAGCAGCTTCCGGCAGGCCACTGAAGCTTTCTTT
CASSFRQATEAFF
>TRBV27|.|TRBD1|TRBJ1-1
TGTGCCAGCAGTTTAAGGACAGGGGCGGACACTGAAGCTTTCTTT
CASSLRTGADTEAFF
>TRBV9|.|.|TRBJ1-1
TGTGCCAGCAGCGTATTGGACACTGAAGCTTTCTTT
CASSVLDTEAFF
>TRBV20-1|few|.|TRBJ2-3
TGCAGTGCTAGACTGCGTCGAAGCACAGATACGCAGTATTTT
CSARLRRSTDTQYF
>TRBV6-1|.|TRBD1|TRBJ2-1
TGTGCCAGCAGTAGTGACCGGGACAGTGAGGAGCAGTTCTTC
CASSSDRDSEEQFF
>TRBV27|.|TRBD1|TRBJ2-1
TGTGCCAGCCTCCGGGACAGAAATGAGCAGTTCTTC
CASLRDRNEQFF
>TRBV28|many|.|TRBJ1-2
TGTGCCAGCAGTTTCCCCGGGGTTGGCTACACCTTC
CASSFPGVGYTF
>TRBV4-1|few|TRBD2|TRBJ2-7
TGCGCCAGCAGCCAAGAGGTAGCGGGGGGTAACGGGGAGCAGTACTTC
CASSQEVAGGNGEQYF
>TRBV20-1|many|.|TRBJ1-1
TGCAGTGCTAGAGGGGCGGCTCCGGGGAGGGACACTGAAGCTTTCTTT
CSARGAAPGRDTEAFF
>TRBV5-1|many|.|TRBJ1-1
TGTGCCAGCTCACCGGGGACAAACACTGAAGCTTTCTTT
CASSPGTNTEAFF
>TRBV11-3|few|.|TRBJ2-1
TGTGCCAGCAGCATGGACTGGTACAATGAGCAGTTCTTC
CASSMDWYNEQFF
>TRBV5-6|.|TRBD1|TRBJ2-7
TGTGCCAGCAGCCTCGGGACAGAACGGGGGCAGTACTTC
CASSLGTERGQYF
>TRBV12-3/TRBV12-4|few|TRBD2|TRBJ2-7
TGTGCCAGCAGTTTAACGATGAGGCTAGCGGGTGGCGAGCAGTACTTC
CASSLTMRLAGGEQYF
>TRBV7-9|few|.|TRBJ2-5
TGTGCCAGCAGCCCGGGACCGAACCAAGAGACCCAGTACTTC
CASSPGPNQETQYF
>TRBV3-1|many|.|TRBJ1-4
TGTGCCAGCAGCCCCCGAGGGGGTAGCGGTGAAAAACTGTTTTTT
CASSPRGGSGEKLFF
>TRBV7-9|.|.|TRBJ1-4
TGTGCCAGCAGCTTAGGGGGTGCGGGAAAACTGTTTTTT
CASSLGGAGKLFF
>TRBV20-1|.|TRBD2|TRBJ2-3
TGCAGCCCCCGAGTCTCCGGCGGGAGAGGGGATACGCAGTATTTT
CSPRVSGGRGDTQYF
>TRBV6-5|.|.|TRBJ2-5
TGTGCCAGCAGCCATTCGGGAATTGAGGAGACCCAGTACTTC
CASSHSGIEETQYF
>TRBV27|many|.|TRBJ1-4
TGTGCCAGCAGTTTATACGGCGCTTCAGAAAAACTGTTTTTT
CASSLYGASEKLFF
>TRBV5-1|many|TRBD2|TRBJ2-3
TGCGCCAGCAGCTTCTATAGCGGGAGTAGCACAGATACGCAGTATTTT
CASSFYSGSSTDTQYF
>TRBV20-1|.|TRBD2|TRBJ2-1
TGCAGTGCTAGATTTGTAGCGGGAGTCACCAATGAGCAGTTCTTC
CSARFVAGVTNEQFF
>TRBV6-5|.|.|TRBJ2-1
TGTGCCAGCAGCTCTTCGGGGTCTGAGCAGTTCTTC
CASSSSGSEQFF
>TRBV25-1|few|TRBD1|TRBJ1-2
TGTGCCAGCGGTGTTGCAGGGGGCAAGGGGAAGAATGGCTACACCTTC
CASGVAGGKGKNGYTF
>TRBV20-1|few|TRBD1|TRBJ1-2
TGCAGTGCTGGCGGACAGGGAATTGGTGGCTACACCTTC
CSAGGQGIGGYTF
>TRBV29-1|.|TRBD2|TRBJ2-1
TGCAGCGTCTCGACTAGCGGATACAATGAGCAGTTCTTC
CSVSTSGYNEQFF
>TRBV29-1|few|TRBD1|TRBJ1-1
TGCAGCGTTGTATTCGGGGCACAGGGGGGAAACACTGAAGCTTTCTTT
CSVVFGAQGGNTEAFF
>TRBV7-6|.|.|TRBJ1-5
TGTGCCACCTCCGCGGGGGCTAATCAGCCCCAGCATTTT
CATSAGANQPQHF
>TRBV12-3/TRBV12-4|few|TRBD2|TRBJ2-1
TGTGCCAGCAGATTGAGGACTAGCGGCACCAATGAGCAGTTCTTC
CASRLRTSGTNEQFF
>TRBV29-1|few|.|TRBJ2-1
TGCAGCGTTGAAGACCAAGGGGTCCTCTACAATGAGCAGTTCTTC
CSVEDQGVLYNEQFF
>TRBV29-1|many|.|TRBJ2-1
TGCAGCGTTGATCCCGGGAGTTTAGACAATGAGCAGTTCTTC
CSVDPGSLDNEQFF
>TRBV7-6|.|TRBD2|TRBJ2-1
TGTGCCAGCAGCCCGGGACTAGCGGCCAACAATGAGCAGTTCTTC
CASSPGLAANNEQFF
>TRBV7-3|.|.|TRBJ2-1
TGTGCCAGCAGCTTACGGCTAGGCCAGGGTGAGCAGTTCTTC
CASSLRLGQGEQFF
>TRBV20-1|.|.|TRBJ1-5
TGCAGTGCTAGAGCCCCAGGGGACAAGTTGGAGCCCCAGCATTTT
CSARAPGDKLEPQHF
>TRBV7-8|many|TRBD2|TRBJ2-1
TGTGCCAGCAATCCGAGAGGTTTAGGAGGACTAGACTCCTACAATGAGCAGTTCTTC
CASNPRGLGGLDSYNEQFF
>TRBV14|.|.|TRBJ2-3
TGTGCCAGCAGCCAAAAGGGACTGTACACAGATACGCAGTATTTT
CASSQKGLYTDTQYF
>TRBV7-8|many|.|TRBJ1-1
TGTGCCAGCAGCTTTGAACTGGGGGGCACTGAAGCTTTCTTT
CASSFELGGTEAFF
>TRBV5-4|many|.|TRBJ1-5
TGTGCCAGCAGCTTGGATCCAAGGCAGCCCCAGCATTTT
CASSLDPRQPQHF
>TRBV12-3/TRBV12-4|many|TRBD2|TRBJ2-2
TGTGCCAGCAGGGGCGGGAGTACCGGGGAGCTGTTTTTT
CASRGGSTGELFF
>TRBV29-1|.|TRBD2|TRBJ2-5
TGCAGCGTTCGCGTGATTGGGCTAGCGGGAGCGCTCCAAGAGACCCAGTACTTC
CSVRVIGLAGALQETQYF
>TRBV29-1|few|.|TRBJ1-2
TGCAGCGTTAAGGGAGGGAGGTTTAACTATGGCTACACCTTC
CSVKGGRFNYGYTF
>TRBV29-1|few|TRBD1|TRBJ1-1
TGCAGCGGAAGGACAGGGATGAACACTGAAGCTTTCTTT
CSGRTGMNTEAFF
>TRBV6-1|.|TRBD1|TRBJ1-5
TGTGCCAGCGAAACCGGGACAGGGGGCATGGTCAATCAGCCCCAGCATTTT
CASETGTGGMVNQPQHF
>TRBV4-1|many|TRBD2|TRBJ2-3
TGCGCCAGCAGTCAACCTAGGGCGGGAGGTTCAGATACGCAGTATTTT
CASSQPRAGGSDTQYF
>TRBV7-2|few|.|TRBJ2-1
TGTGCCAGCAGCTTACCAGGGGGGAATGAGCAGTTCTTC
CASSLPGGNEQFF
>TRBV29-1|many|.|TRBJ1-1
TGCAGCGTTGAAGTCCCGGGGGCTGAAGCTTTCTTT
CSVEVPGAEAFF
>TRBV20-1|few|TRBD1|TRBJ1-2
TGCAGTGCTCCTCTTAAACAGGGGGCGCACAATGGCTACACCTTC
CSAPLKQGAHNGYTF
>TRBV11-2|.|TRBD1|TRBJ2-5
TGTGCCAGCAGAAGAGGACAGGGCTTTAAAGAGACCCAGTACTTC
CASRRGQGFKETQYF
>TRBV11-2|.|.|TRBJ2-5
TGTGCCAGCAGCTTAGGCGGTTGGTCCCAAGAGACCCAGTACTTC
CASSLGGWSQETQYF
>TRBV29-1|many|TRBD1|TRBJ2-7
TGCAGCGCCACTGGCCCTCGGACAGGGGACTACGAGCAGTACTTC
CSATGPRTGDYEQYF